This entry is about one TCR beta chain. Its specificity is not known. The data are from a study of CD4 T cells in relation to SARS-CoV-2 and coronaviruses. Study-wide background: After roughly ten days of antigen culture, PBMC TCR beta CDR3s were sequenced.

The unexposed donors gave CD4+ T cells in about 2011-2018, prior to COVID-19. The cells were cultured for about 10 days before CD4+ T cells were isolated. Testing used SARS-CoV-2 S/N and four cold-coronavirus spikes on unexposed-donor CD4+ T cells, cells permitting. Clones were read by immunoSEQ multiplex PCR, and TCRdb kept only the in-frame ones, dropping some. This sample yields about 25,000 clones, of which around 75% are seen a single time; approximately 12% belongs to the top ten. The CDR3 sequence is 16 residues long. Germline assignment: CDR1 MNHEY and CDR2 SVGAGI. The V and J ends lost 2 bases and 1 base respectively, with 11 bases between them.

This TCR derives from a human donor in good health. The V call is TRBV6-5, the J call TRBJ2-2; tentatively, D is TRBD1 or TRBD2 (6 bases each). Material: CD4+ T cells from PBMCs, cultured in vitro. This CDR3 is CASSYHGGRNTGELFF. The CDR3 nucleotides read TGTGCCAGCAGTTACCACGGGGGCCGGAACACCGGGGAGCTGTTTTTT.